This T cell receptor beta chain appears in the sequencing data of a study of blood T cell repertoires in COVID-19. Study in general: From the United States, Italy and Spain came samples of acute and convalescent COVID-19. In each case, the material was cDNA or gDNA derived from T cells, B-cell-depleted T cells, or PBMCs.

Seattle participants joined during active infection and were tracked over time. In germline, CDR1 is MNHEY, CDR2 SVGEGT. The length of the CDR3 is 17 residues. The V gene end was trimmed by 6 bases and the J gene end by 2 bases; junction bases not matched to a gene: 9. Measured with immunoSEQ multiplex PCR; TCRdb has only the in-frame clones, and not every one. The top ten hold more than 25% of the sample, which has 45,000 to 50,000 clones, 80% to 90% seen once. The TCR originated in a woman aged 80 or over with COVID-19, enrolled during active disease. J is TRBJ2-6 and V is TRBV6-2 or TRBV6-3, with TRBD1 matching over 8 bases. The sample was peripheral blood. The CDR3 coding sequence is TGTGCCAGCAGCGACAGGGGATTTTCAGCTGGGGCCAACGTCCTGACTTTC. It translates to CASSDRGFSAGANVLTF.